This TCR beta chain was profiled in a study of blood T cell repertoires in COVID-19. Sequenced by immunoSEQ multiplex PCR; TCRdb stores in-frame clones only, minus some. The data contain roughly 130,000 clones, 84% of them singletons. This clone was observed a single time. CDR3 length: 15 amino acids. V lost 0 bases to trimming and J lost 0 bases; unmatched junction nucleotides: 3. Germline lookup yields CDR1 SGDLS and CDR2 YYNGEE. Recovered participants had two consecutive negative NP/OP PCR tests, healthcare professional clearance, or symptom resolution. The sample consisted of PBMCs or T cells enriched from blood (not recorded which). The chain has TRBV9 and TRBJ2-7, with 7 bases fitting TRBD1. This TCR was sampled from a woman between 25 and 40 years old who had recovered from COVID-19. The CDR3 DNA sequence: TGTGCCAGCAGCGTAGGGAACAGGGGCTCCTACGAGCAGTACTTC. It yields the protein CASSVGNRGSYEQYF.